The entry below describes one TCR beta chain. Its specificity is unknown. The CDR3 is 15 amino acids. The J segment lost 6 bases and the V segment lost 3 bases, leaving 12 bases of the junction unmatched. The germline V gene encodes CDR1 GTSNPN and CDR2 SVGIG (reference sequence). Clones were sequenced by immunoSEQ multiplex PCR, and TCRdb holds only the in-frame ones, with some missing. The data contain about 160,000 clones, roughly nine tenths of them singletons. The entry originates in a study of cytomegalovirus exposure and HLA in healthy donors. Overall study findings and caveats: Reports indicated that the classifier achieved high specificity and sensitivity in diagnosing cytomegalovirus status. Listed as cytomegalovirus-associated were over 150 TCR beta chains.

The sequence was collected from a woman aged 30 to 39 in good health and CMV-seronegative. This chain links TRBV30 with TRBJ1-1; TRBD1 agrees at 8 bases. The specimen sequenced was PBMCs. The CDR3 spells CAWRDGTGFWAEAFF. For the CDR3, the DNA is TGTGCCTGGAGGGACGGGACAGGTTTTTGGGCTGAAGCTTTCTTT.